Below are 17 T cell receptor beta chains sequenced from a single sample in a study of CD8+CD57+ T cells in acquired aplastic anemia. Genomic DNA provided the template from which TCR beta VDJ and CDR3 profiles were obtained. TCRdb analysed the reads with MiXCR anew, one entry per CDR3 protein. Of roughly 80,000 distinct CDR3 sequences in the sample, less than 60% were seen once. Source material: sorted CD4+, CD8+, or CD8+CD57+ T cells (not recorded which) from PBMCs. The origin of the receptors is a human donor in good health, serving as a control.

The chain links TRBV2 to TRBJ2-7, with TRBD1 identical over 7 bases. The junction had 3 bases not matched to a gene; V was cut back by 6 bases and J by 1 base. The CDR3 is made up of 13 amino acids. The germline CDR1 and CDR2 sequences are SNHLY and FYNNEI. The CDR3 bases are TGTGCCAGCAGGACAGGGACGTCCTACGAGCAGTACTTC. This encodes CASRTGTSYEQYF.

The chain is built from TRBV6-5 and TRBJ2-3, with 10 bases lining up with TRBD1. J gave up 4 bases and V 5 bases, and 6 bases lay outside the gene matches. Looked up from germline, CDR1 is MNHEY and CDR2 is SVGAGI. The CDR3 has 15 amino acids. This CDR3 is CASSPGQGFSDTQYF. Written as DNA, the CDR3 is TGTGCCAGCAGTCCGGGACAGGGGTTTTCAGATACGCAGTATTTT.

V gene TRBV2 combines with J gene TRBJ1-1; D not resolved. CDR1 and CDR2 (germline): SNHLY, FYNNEI. This CDR3 comprises 14 residues. V dropped 9 bases and J dropped 0 bases, with 14 bases sitting between them. As DNA, the CDR3 is TGTGCCAGTAGAAAAGACATAATGAACACTGAAGCTTTCTTT. It yields the protein CASRKDIMNTEAFF. Based on the CDR3 plus reference TRBV2 and TRBJ1-1, the full variable domain is EPEVTQTPSHQVTQMGQEVILRCVPISNHLYFYWYRQILGQKVEFLVSFYNNEISEKSEIFDDQFSVERPDGSNFTLKIRSTKLEDSAMYFCASRKDIMNTEAFFGQGTRLTVV.

This clonotype has a count of ten or more. It may be a read error: a sequence one base away is much more abundant. The rearrangement uses TRBV10-1 and TRBJ2-2, with D tentatively TRBD2 (5 bases). The CDR3 sequence is 13 residues long. The V gene's germline CDR1 is WNHNN and CDR2 SYGVQD (reference sequence). This chain's CDR3 is CASSESSTGELLF. The CDR3 nucleotides read TGCGCCAGCAGTGAGTCTAGTACCGGGGAGCTGCTTTTT.

This clonotype is a singleton in its sample. The rearrangement links TRBV27 to TRBJ2-3; 8 nucleotides match TRBD1. V lost 2 bases to trimming and J lost 6 bases; unmatched junction nucleotides: 4. The CDR3 extends over 14 amino acids. Germline V CDR1 and CDR2: MNHEY, SMNVEV (reference sequence). CDR3 in DNA: TGTGCCAGCAGTTTACAGGGGGCTTTTGATACGCAGTATTTT. Amino acids: CASSLQGAFDTQYF.

This clonotype was counted ten times or more. The chain recombines TRBV6-1 with TRBJ2-7; TRBD2 might be the D (6 bases). The germline CDR1 and CDR2 sequences are MNHNS and SASEGT. The V end lost 7 bases, the J end lost 6 bases, and 10 bases lay between the germline ends. This CDR3 spans 11 amino acids. In DNA, the CDR3 is TGTGCCAGCATTGGGACTCGCGAGCAGTACTTC. It specifies CASIGTREQYF.

This clonotype was seen once. The chain couples TRBV2 to TRBJ2-5; no clear D gene. With the DNA end fitting TRBJ2-7 better, the J assignment may be wrong. From germline, CDR1 is SNHLY and CDR2 FYNNEI. This CDR3 region has 13 residues. CDR3 DNA: TGTGCCAGCAGTGAACTCGGGCCTGGCGAGCAGTACTTC. This gives the protein CASSELGPGEQYF.

This clonotype has at least ten counts. The rearrangement uses TRBV6-1 and TRBJ1-2; no clear D gene. The length of the CDR3 is 13 residues. The V end was cut by 6 bases, the J end by 2 bases, with 10 bases between. The germline V gene has CDR1 MNHNS and CDR2 SASEGT. CDR3 loop: CASSLGPNYGYTF. The CDR3 region has the DNA TGTGCCAGCAGCCTAGGGCCAAACTATGGCTACACCTTC.

J is TRBJ2-7 and V is TRBV10-3; D not certain. Germline assignment: CDR1 ENHRY and CDR2 SYGVKD. V was trimmed by 5 bases and J by 6 bases, leaving 17 bases between them. This CDR3 comprises 14 residues. CDR3 nucleotide sequence: TGTGCCATCAGTTCCACCGGATTTTCTTTCGAGCAGTACTTC. Amino acids: CAISSTGFSFEQYF.

This clonotype was found many times. This CDR3 is CSASRVTEAFF. As DNA, the CDR3 is TGCAGTGCTAGTAGGGTCACTGAAGCTTTCTTT. The rearrangement joins TRBV20-1 to TRBJ1-1, with D uncertain. Looked up from germline, CDR1 is DFQATT and CDR2 is SNEGSKA (reference sequence). The CDR3 spans 11 residues. The V end lost 3 bases, the J end lost 4 bases, and 6 bases lay between the germline ends.

This clonotype showed up just a few times. The V call is TRBV18, the J call TRBJ1-1; D is undetermined. Trimming took 0 bases from V and 5 from J, leaving 7 bases between them. This CDR3 spans 13 amino acids. The germline CDR1 and CDR2 sequences are KGHSH and LQKENI. The CDR3 reads CASSPPGGTEAFF. The CDR3 nucleotides read TGTGCCAGCTCACCACCTGGAGGGACTGAAGCTTTCTTT.

This clonotype has just one count. V is TRBV7-9 and J is TRBJ1-5; unclear D gene. Germline V lookup: CDR1 SEHNR, CDR2 FQNEAQ (reference sequence). V was pared by 4 bases and J by 12 bases, with 10 bases between. The CDR3 has 11 amino acids. CDR3 sequence: CASSSAGNQHF. The CDR3 bases are TGTGCCAGCAGCTCCGCCGGGAACCAGCATTTT.

There are many counts of this clonotype. The chain combines TRBV19 with TRBJ2-7; 8 nucleotides agree with TRBD1. V trimming: 7 bases; J trimming: 2 bases; junction bases outside the gene matches: 7. Per germline, CDR1 LNHDA and CDR2 SQIVND (reference sequence). This CDR3 is built from 14 residues. The CDR3 spells CASTLTGGTYEQYF. In DNA, the CDR3 is TGTGCCAGTACCCTCACAGGGGGGACCTACGAGCAGTACTTC.

There are many counts of this clonotype. The gene calls are TRBV7-6 and TRBJ2-2, with unresolved D. V was pared by 5 bases and J by 4 bases, with 11 bases between. This CDR3 region has 14 residues. In germline, CDR1 is SGHVS, CDR2 FNYEAQ. The CDR3 is CASSPRVGTGELFF. CDR3 in DNA: TGTGCCAGCAGCCCCAGAGTAGGCACCGGGGAGCTGTTTTTT.

There are many counts of this clonotype. The V call is TRBV27, the J call TRBJ1-2, with D possibly matching TRBD1 (5 bases). The germline V gene encodes CDR1 MNHEY and CDR2 SMNVEV (reference sequence). The CDR3 has 12 residues. The V and J ends lost 4 bases and 4 bases respectively, with 7 bases between them. The CDR3 loop reads CASSSGGYGYTF. CDR3 sequence (DNA): TGTGCCAGCAGTTCTGGGGGCTATGGCTACACCTTC.

The sample holds many counts of this clonotype. The chain uses TRBV7-8 and TRBJ1-4, with D possibly matching TRBD1 (5 bases). The V gene's germline CDR1 is SGHVS and CDR2 FQNEAQ. The CDR3 is made up of 15 amino acids. Deletions cut 4 bases from V and 5 bases from J, with 14 bases between. Here the CDR3 DNA reads TGTGCCAGCAGCTCCCACAGGTTCAAGAATGAAAAACTGTTTTTT. Translation gives CASSSHRFKNEKLFF.

V gene TRBV10-3 combines with J gene TRBJ1-1; 10 bases line up with TRBD1. Trimming removed 5 bases from V and 2 bases from J; junction bases left unmatched: 5. The length of the CDR3 is 15 residues. Germline CDR1 is ENHRY and CDR2 is SYGVKD. This CDR3 reads CAISSPTGGNTEAFF. For the CDR3, the DNA is TGTGCCATCAGTTCCCCGACAGGGGGCAACACTGAAGCTTTCTTT.